This T cell receptor (beta chain) was profiled in a study of cytomegalovirus exposure and HLA in healthy donors. About the study: The study's early data release held about 85 million unique TCRs from HLA-typed donors. Findings and caveats of the study: TCR beta V segments were, for the most part, productive about 87% or about 30% of the time in an earlier analysis. Accurate prediction of HLA-A and HLA-B alleles (for most subjects) was reportedly achieved from TCR beta sequences.

The CDR3 runs 14 residues. Germline CDR1 is MDHEN and CDR2 is SYDVKM. Details on this clone: Its antigen is still unknown. Mismatch with germline at one junction end may stem from a read error.

PCR was performed using 60 Vbeta and 13 Jbeta primers. TCRdb keeps only in-frame clones here, not all; method: immunoSEQ multiplex PCR. The table shows about 130,000 clones, with 65% to 80% occurring only once. The specimen was PBMCs. The TCR comes from a man aged 35 to 55 in good health and CMV-seronegative. The chain links TRBV28 to TRBJ2-1, with 13 bases aligning to TRBD2. The CDR3 is CAGRPVRLAGGEFF. The CDR3 bases are TGTGCCGGCAGGCCCGTTAGACTAGCGGGAGGCGAGTTCTTC.